This paragraph covers one TCR beta chain sequence. An end of the junction does not agree with germline; a read error may underlie this. The data stem from a study of T cells in Graves' hyperthyroidism and ophthalmopathy. RNA transcripts yielded amplified TCR beta CDR3 regions. HTBI primers were employed in a first-round RT-PCR of the TCR CDR3. TCRdb called the multiplex PCR reads again in MiXCR, with one record for every CDR3 protein. The profile shows 660,000 or so distinct CDR3 sequences, just under 45% of them singletons. Germline CDR1 SGHRS, CDR2 YFSETQ. The CDR3 has 14 amino acids. Diagnoses were established using clinical symptoms, serum thyroxine and TRAb, thyroid ultrasound and orbital computed tomography.

The V call is TRBV5-1, the J call TRBJ1-2, with D possibly matching TRBD1 (6 bases). Sequenced material: peripheral blood or thyroid tissue (not recorded which). The clonotype was recovered from an adult man with Graves' disease, either hyperthyroidism or ophthalmopathy (not recorded which). CDR3 region: CASNLGDRSSGYTF. The DNA for the CDR3 is TGCGCCAGCAACTTGGGCGACAGGAGCTCTGGCTACACCTTC.